These 11 T cell receptor beta chains were sequenced from one sample in a study of metastatic and nonmetastatic thyroid tumors. TCRdb used MiXCR to call clones anew from the PCR reads. The table includes roughly 83,000 clones, 14% to 15% detected once. Thyroid surgery had not been preceded by any treatment in any patient. Sequenced input: blood. The receptor source for this set is a female donor with papillary thyroid cancer or a benign thyroid nodule (not recorded which). Some clones in this sample may be carry-over from other donors' samples.

This clone was seen a few times. A read error may be the cause here, since a much bigger clone is one base away. The chain employs TRBV29-1 and TRBJ1-1, with D perhaps matching TRBD1 (6 bases). The CDR3 runs 14 residues. V gave up 6 bases and J gave up 0 bases, with 14 bases separating them. Per the germline V gene, CDR1 is SQVTM and CDR2 is ANQGSEA. CDR3 protein: CSVGQRALNTEAFF. In DNA, the CDR3 is TGCAGCGTCGGACAGCGGGCCCTGAACACTGAAGCTTTCTTT.

As for this clone: Given a much more abundant clone one base away, this may be a read error. The same CDR3 also results from other DNA sequences found in this sample. The V and J genes are TRBV7-8 and TRBJ2-3; D is perhaps TRBD2 (5 bases). Between the trimmed V and J ends, which lost 5 bases and 4 bases, there was a span of 19 bases. Germline CDR1 and CDR2: SGHVS and FQNEAQ. The CDR3 is made up of 16 amino acids. CDR3 nucleotide sequence: TGTGCCAGCAGCAGGAGGCAGAGCACTAACCCAGATACGCAGTATTTT. Its protein is CASSRRQSTNPDTQYF.

The table lists this clone with many counts. V and J are TRBV2 and TRBJ2-3; 8 bases fit TRBD1. This CDR3 region has 15 residues. Germline V gene sequence: CDR1 SNHLY, CDR2 FYNNEI. Trimming cost V 4 bases and J 0 bases; bases outside gene matches: 3. CDR3 in amino acids: CASSVQGASTDTQYF. In DNA, the CDR3 is TGTGCCAGCAGTGTGCAGGGGGCGAGCACAGATACGCAGTATTTT.

This clone came up many times. Written as DNA, the CDR3 is TGTGCCAGCTCACCACCGGGGTCTCCCGGGGAAAAACTGTTTTTT. Its translation is CASSPPGSPGEKLFF. This sequence joins TRBV18 and TRBJ1-4, with unresolved D. The CDR3 is 15 amino acids. Germline lookup yields CDR1 KGHSH and CDR2 LQKENI. Trimming removed 0 bases at V and 8 bases at J, with 13 bases between.

This clone was observed at least ten times. The rearrangement joins TRBV19 to TRBJ1-5; maybe TRBD1 (5 bases). This CDR3 contains 13 residues. Germline-derived CDR1 and CDR2 are LNHDA and SQIVND (reference sequence). V lost 6 bases and J lost 7, with 13 bases in between. The DNA for the CDR3 is TGTGCCAGTAGGATGGGGTGGGGGCAGCCCCAGCATTTT. Translation gives CASRMGWGQPQHF.

The chain uses TRBV6-4 and TRBJ2-2, with 12 bases matching TRBD1. Looked up from germline, CDR1 is MRHNA and CDR2 is SNTAGT. The CDR3 loop spans 18 amino acids. The ends lost 6 bases at V and 6 bases at J; junction bases unmatched: 14. CDR3 bases: TGTGCCAGCAGCCGACCTAAGGGACAGGGGGCGCGTGCCGGGGAGCTGTTTTTT. Encoded protein: CASSRPKGQGARAGELFF.

Only a few counts were recorded for this clone. At one boundary the junction diverges from the germline segment, which might be a read error. The chain is built from TRBV5-1 and TRBJ1-1; 8 bases fit TRBD1. Germline loops: CDR1 SGHRS, CDR2 YFSETQ. The CDR3 loop spans 16 amino acids. CDR3 amino acids: CANSLGGTGVKTEAFF. As DNA, the CDR3 is TGCGCCAACAGCTTGGGGGGGACAGGAGTTAAGACTGAAGCTTTCTTT.

The table lists this clone with many counts. The chain combines TRBV6-1 with TRBJ2-1, with D possibly TRBD1 on 5 matching bases. There are 14 residues in the CDR3. V was trimmed by 4 bases and J by 8 bases, leaving 15 bases between them. Germline V lookup: CDR1 MNHNS, CDR2 SASEGT. The CDR3: CASSGKGYGDEQFF. DNA for the CDR3: TGTGCCAGCAGTGGCAAGGGGTATGGGGATGAGCAGTTCTTC.

The gene calls are TRBV6-2 or TRBV6-3 and TRBJ1-2; 8 bases are a match to TRBD1. Germline-derived CDR1 and CDR2 are MNHEY and SVGEGT. This CDR3 has 11 residues. The CDR3 protein is CVIQGARCYTF. CDR3 coding DNA: TGTGTCATCCAGGGGGCGCGGTGCTACACCTTC.

With respect to this clone: A much larger clone is a single base away; this may be a read error. The V and J genes are TRBV5-1 and TRBJ2-1; perhaps TRBD1 as D (5 bases). V was trimmed by 4 bases and J by 4 bases, leaving 18 bases between them. The length of the CDR3 is 16 residues. The V gene's germline CDR1 is SGHRS and CDR2 YFSETQ. This CDR3 is CASSTWTRSRYNEQFF. CDR3 bases: TGCGCCAGCAGCACCTGGACACGGAGCCGGTACAATGAGCAGTTCTTC.

This clone appeared many times. The CDR3 here is CASSRTVNYGYTF. CDR3 sequence (DNA): TGTGCCAGCAGTCGGACAGTCAACTATGGCTACACCTTC. This rearrangement joins TRBV6-2 or TRBV6-3 to TRBJ1-2; D is perhaps TRBD1 (6 bases). The CDR3 is made up of 13 amino acids. Between the trimmed V and J ends, which lost 5 bases and 2 bases, there was a span of 9 bases. The germline V gene encodes CDR1 MNHEY and CDR2 SVGEGT.